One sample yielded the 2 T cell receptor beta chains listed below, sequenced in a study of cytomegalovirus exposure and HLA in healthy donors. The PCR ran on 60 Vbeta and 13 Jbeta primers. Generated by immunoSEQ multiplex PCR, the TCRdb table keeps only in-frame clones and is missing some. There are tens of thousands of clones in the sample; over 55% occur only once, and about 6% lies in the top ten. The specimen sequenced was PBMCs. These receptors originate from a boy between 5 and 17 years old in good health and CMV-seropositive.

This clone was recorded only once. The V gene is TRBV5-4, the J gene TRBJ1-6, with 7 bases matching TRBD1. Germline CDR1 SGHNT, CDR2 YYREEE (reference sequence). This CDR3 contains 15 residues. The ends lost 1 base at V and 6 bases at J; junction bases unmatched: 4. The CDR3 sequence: CASSLTGDSNSPLHF. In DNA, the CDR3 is TGTGCCAGCAGCTTGACAGGGGATAGTAATTCACCCCTCCACTTT.

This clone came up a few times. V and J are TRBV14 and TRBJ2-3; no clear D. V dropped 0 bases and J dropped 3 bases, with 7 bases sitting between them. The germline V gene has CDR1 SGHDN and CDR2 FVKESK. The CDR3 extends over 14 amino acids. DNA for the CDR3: TGTGCCAGCAGCCAAGAGCTACGGACAGATACGCAGTATTTT. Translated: CASSQELRTDTQYF.